This T cell receptor beta chain was profiled in a study of blood T cell repertoires in COVID-19. The protocol was immunoSEQ multiplex PCR, while the TCRdb copy is restricted to in-frame clones and leaves out a portion. This sample has around 60,000 clones, with around 82% found just once. The sequence came from an elderly man with active or convalescent COVID-19. Specimen: peripheral blood.

CDR3 region: CSATSGSSTDTQYF. CDR3 sequence (DNA): TGCAGCGCCACTAGCGGGAGCAGCACAGATACGCAGTATTTT. This rearrangement joins TRBV29-1 to TRBJ2-3; 11 bases agree with TRBD2. Trimming cost V 7 bases and J 0 bases; bases outside gene matches: 3. Germline V lookup: CDR1 SQVTM, CDR2 ANQGSEA. The CDR3 is 14 amino acids.